This T cell receptor beta chain came from a study of cytomegalovirus exposure and HLA in healthy donors. PCR employed 60 Vbeta and 13 Jbeta primers. The repertoire was sequenced with immunoSEQ multiplex PCR; TCRdb's copy has only in-frame clones and lacks some. The sample shows some 190,000 clones, approximately 80% of them seen only once. V was pared by 5 bases and J by 1 base, with 3 bases of the junction left unmatched. This CDR3 has 15 amino acids. Germline V gives CDR1 SGHTA, CDR2 FQGTGA. Study-level points and caveats: According to the study, around 150 TCR beta chains were cytomegalovirus-associated. Reportedly, fewer N-insertions than the 666-donor mean appeared in an Asian-associated ancestry cluster in a later analysis.

This clone was seen a single time. Its antigen is still unknown. The chain joins TRBV7-3 to TRBJ2-1; 9 bases align to TRBD1. The TCR was taken from a young woman in good health and CMV-seropositive. What was sequenced was PBMCs. In nucleotides, the CDR3 is TGTGCCAGCAGCCTGGGACAGGGATCCTACAATGAGCAGTTCTTC. Translation gives CASSLGQGSYNEQFF.